This T cell receptor (beta chain) was profiled in a study of breast tumors, draining lymph nodes, adjacent tissues. This clonotype occurred many times. Its cognate antigen is unknown. Deletions cut 6 bases from V and 0 bases from J, with 15 bases between. The CDR3 spans 15 residues. Germline V CDR1 and CDR2: MDHEN, SYDVKM. Breast cancer patients provided tissue from their axillary draining lymph nodes. In TCRdb, the multiplex PCR reads were re-called with MiXCR into one record per CDR3 protein. This table has about 110,000 distinct CDR3 sequences, 30% appearing once. Broader study findings: Tumor repertoires ranked between lymph nodes and nontumor tissue in diversity, with V and J gene preferences. The data were judged consistent with most tumor T cells coming from lymph node and expanding in tumor.

The material sequenced was axillary lymph node tissue. The clonotype originates from a female donor with breast cancer. Some clones in this sample may be carry-over from other donors' samples. The rearrangement links TRBV28 to TRBJ2-7; no firm D call. CDR3 amino acids: CASSAPHLNSYEQYF. The CDR3, as DNA: TGTGCCAGCAGCGCCCCCCATCTGAACTCCTACGAGCAGTACTTC.